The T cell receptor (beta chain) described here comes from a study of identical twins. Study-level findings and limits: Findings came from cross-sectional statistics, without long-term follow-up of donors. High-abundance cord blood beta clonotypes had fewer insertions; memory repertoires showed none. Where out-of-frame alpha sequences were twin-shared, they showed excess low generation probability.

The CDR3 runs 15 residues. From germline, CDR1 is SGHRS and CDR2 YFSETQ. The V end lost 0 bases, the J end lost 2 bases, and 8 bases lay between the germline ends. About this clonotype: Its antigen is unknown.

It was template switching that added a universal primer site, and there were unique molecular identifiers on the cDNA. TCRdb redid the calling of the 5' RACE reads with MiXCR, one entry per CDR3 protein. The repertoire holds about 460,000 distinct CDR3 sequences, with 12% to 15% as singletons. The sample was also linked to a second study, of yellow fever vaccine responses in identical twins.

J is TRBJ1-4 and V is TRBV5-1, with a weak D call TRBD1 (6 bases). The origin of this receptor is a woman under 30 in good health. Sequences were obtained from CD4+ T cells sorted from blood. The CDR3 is CASSLEQGTNEKLFF. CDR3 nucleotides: TGCGCCAGCAGCTTGGAACAGGGTACTAATGAAAAACTGTTTTTT.